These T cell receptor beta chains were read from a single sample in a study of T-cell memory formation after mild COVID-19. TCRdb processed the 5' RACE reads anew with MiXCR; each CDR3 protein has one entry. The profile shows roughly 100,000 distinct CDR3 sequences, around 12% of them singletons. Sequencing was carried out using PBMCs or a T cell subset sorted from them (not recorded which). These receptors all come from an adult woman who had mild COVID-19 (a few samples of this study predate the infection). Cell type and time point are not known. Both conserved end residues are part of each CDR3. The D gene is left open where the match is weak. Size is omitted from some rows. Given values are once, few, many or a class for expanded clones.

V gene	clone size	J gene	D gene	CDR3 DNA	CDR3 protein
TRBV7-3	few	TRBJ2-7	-	TGTGCCAGCAGCGCACAGGGTTCCGAGCAGTACTTC	CASSAQGSEQYF
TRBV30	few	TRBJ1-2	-	TGTGCCTGGAGTGTAGTCGGACACTACTATGGCTACACCTTC	CAWSVVGHYYGYTF
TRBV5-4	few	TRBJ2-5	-	TGTGCCAGCAGCTTCGAGGGGGGAGAGACCCAGTACTTC	CASSFEGGETQYF
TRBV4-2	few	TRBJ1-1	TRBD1	TGTGCCAGCAGCCAAGACGCATACAAGACAGGGGGCACTGAAGCTTTCTTT	CASSQDAYKTGGTEAFF
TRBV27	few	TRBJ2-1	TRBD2	TGTGCCAGCAGTTTATCTAGCGGGACTAATACGATCTTC	CASSLSSGTNTIF
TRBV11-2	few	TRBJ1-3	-	TGTGCCAGCAGCTTAGACTCCTGGGGCCAGGATGGAAACACCATATATTTT	CASSLDSWGQDGNTIYF
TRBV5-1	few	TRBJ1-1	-	TGCGCCAGCAGCTGGCCACAGGGCCGCATGAACACTGAAGCTTTCTTT	CASSWPQGRMNTEAFF
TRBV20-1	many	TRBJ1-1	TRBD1	TGCAGTGCCTCAGGGGGGATGGACACTGAAGCTTTCTTT	CSASGGMDTEAFF
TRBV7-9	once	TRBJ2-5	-	TGTGCCAGCAGCTCGCCAAGGGGGCTTCGGGCGGGAGTGGGACGCCAAGAGACCCAGTACTTC	CASSSPRGLRAGVGRQETQYF
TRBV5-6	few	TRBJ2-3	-	TGTGCCAGCAGCACTTCGACGGAATACACAGATACGCAGTATTTT	CASSTSTEYTDTQYF
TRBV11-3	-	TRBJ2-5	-	TGTGCCAGCAGCTTAGGGAGGGCAGAAGAGACCCAGTACTTC	CASSLGRAEETQYF
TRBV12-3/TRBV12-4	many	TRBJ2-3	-	TGTGCCAGCAGTTCAAGTGGGGGCACAGATACGCAGTATTTT	CASSSSGGTDTQYF
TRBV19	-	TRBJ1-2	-	TGTGCCAGCTTAGGAGCGGACTATGGCTACACCTTC	CASLGADYGYTF
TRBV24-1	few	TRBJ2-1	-	TGTGCCACCAGTGATAGTAGGTGGGACTCCTACAATGAGCAGTTCTTC	CATSDSRWDSYNEQFF
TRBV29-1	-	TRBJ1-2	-	TGCAGCGTCGGGGACGGAGACTATGGCTACACCTTC	CSVGDGDYGYTF
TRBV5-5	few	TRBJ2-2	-	TGTGCCAGCAGCCTGGCCCATGCATTTGAGGGTACCGGGGAGCTGTTTTTT	CASSLAHAFEGTGELFF
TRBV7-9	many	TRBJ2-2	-	TGTGCCAGCAGCCGGAACACCGGGGAGCTGTTTTTT	CASSRNTGELFF
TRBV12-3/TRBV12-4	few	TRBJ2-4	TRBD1	TGTGCCATACTCGACCAGGGGGACAAGAACATTCAGTACTTC	CAILDQGDKNIQYF
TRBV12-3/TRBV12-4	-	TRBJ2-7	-	TGTGCCAGCAGTTTAAACGTACCATACGAGCAGTACTTC	CASSLNVPYEQYF
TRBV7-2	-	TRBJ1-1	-	TGTGCCAGCACCCAACCTCCCAGTAGTGAAGCTTTCTTT	CASTQPPSSEAFF
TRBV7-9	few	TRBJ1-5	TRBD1	TGTGCCAGCAGCTTAGTCCGAGTGCAGGGGGTCAATCAGCCCCAGCATTTT	CASSLVRVQGVNQPQHF
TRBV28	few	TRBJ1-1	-	TGTGCCAGCAGTTTATCCCAGACCATGAACACTGAAGCTTTCTTT	CASSLSQTMNTEAFF
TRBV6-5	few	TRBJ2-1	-	TGTGCCAGCAGTTGGATCCCAGCGGGTGAGCAGTTCTTC	CASSWIPAGEQFF
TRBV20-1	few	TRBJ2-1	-	TGCAGTGCTAGAGATTTGGGGGAATACAATGAGCAGTTCTTC	CSARDLGEYNEQFF
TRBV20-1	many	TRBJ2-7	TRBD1	TGCAGTGCTTCCTGGCGGACAGGGTACGAGCAGTACTTC	CSASWRTGYEQYF
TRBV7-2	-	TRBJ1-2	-	TGTGCCAGCAGCTTGTTGGGAAACTATGGCTACACCTTC	CASSLLGNYGYTF
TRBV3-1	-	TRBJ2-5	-	TGTGCCAGCTCCGAAGGGGAAGTTACCATGGAAGAGACCCAGTACTTC	CASSEGEVTMEETQYF
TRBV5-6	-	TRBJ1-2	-	TGTGCCAGCAGCTTGGCCCCTGAGACGTATGGCTACACCTTC	CASSLAPETYGYTF
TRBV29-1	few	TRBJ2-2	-	TGCAGCGTTGAAAATCGCGGGGCGACCGGGGAGCTGTTTTTT	CSVENRGATGELFF
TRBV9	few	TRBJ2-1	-	TGTGCCAGCAGCGTAGATGGCGGGTCCTACAATGAGCAGTTCTTC	CASSVDGGSYNEQFF
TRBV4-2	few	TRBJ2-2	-	TGTGCCAGCAGCCAATGGCGGGATAATCCCGGGGAGCTGTTTTTT	CASSQWRDNPGELFF
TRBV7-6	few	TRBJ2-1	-	TGTGCCAGCAGCTTAGGCTCGTCACAAGAGCAGTTCTTC	CASSLGSSQEQFF
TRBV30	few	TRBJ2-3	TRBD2	TGTGCCTGGAGCCCCCCCCTAGCGGGAGGCCCAGATACGCAGTATTTT	CAWSPPLAGGPDTQYF
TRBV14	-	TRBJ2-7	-	TGTGCCAGCAGCCAAGAGGGCAGATACGAGCAGTACTTC	CASSQEGRYEQYF
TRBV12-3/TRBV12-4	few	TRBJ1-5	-	TGTGCCAGCAGTGTCCGGGACGGCGGTCAGCCCCAGCATTTT	CASSVRDGGQPQHF
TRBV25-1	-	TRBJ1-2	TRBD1	TGTGCCAGCAGACAGGGGACTGACGGCTACACCTTC	CASRQGTDGYTF
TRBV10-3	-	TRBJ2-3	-	TGTGCCATCAGTGAGTCCGGGGGAACAGATACGCAGTATTTT	CAISESGGTDTQYF
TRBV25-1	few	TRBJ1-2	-	TGTGCCAGCAGTGGATATGGCTACACCTTC	CASSGYGYTF
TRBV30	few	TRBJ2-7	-	TGTGCCTGGAGTGGCGGGTCACTCGAGCAGTACTTC	CAWSGGSLEQYF
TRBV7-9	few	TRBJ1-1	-	TGTGCCAGCAGGACCCGTGCAGGCATGAACACTGAAGCTTTCTTT	CASRTRAGMNTEAFF
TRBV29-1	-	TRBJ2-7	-	TGCAGCGTTGAAGAATCGGGACGACGGCAGTACTTC	CSVEESGRRQYF
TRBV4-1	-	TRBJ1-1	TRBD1	TGCGCCAGCAGGGACAGGGGGCTAAGTTCGTACACTGAAGCTTTCTTT	CASRDRGLSSYTEAFF
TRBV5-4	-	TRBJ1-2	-	TGTGCCAGCAGAGATCCCGGGACCAGGGGCTATGGCTACACCTTC	CASRDPGTRGYGYTF
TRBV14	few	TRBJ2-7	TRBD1	TGTGCCAGCAGCCATTGGGACAGAACCTACGAGCAGTACTTC	CASSHWDRTYEQYF
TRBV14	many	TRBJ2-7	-	TGTGCCAGCAGCCGTTGGGGCACCTACGAGCAGTACTTC	CASSRWGTYEQYF
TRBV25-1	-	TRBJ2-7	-	TGTGCCAGCAGTGACTGGGGCCATACCTACGAGCAGTACTTC	CASSDWGHTYEQYF
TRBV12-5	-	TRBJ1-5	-	TGTGCTAGTGGTCCTGAGGGACAGCCCCAGCATTTT	CASGPEGQPQHF
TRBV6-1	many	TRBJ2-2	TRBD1	TGTGCCAGCACCTGGACAGGGTTCACCGGGGAGCTGTTTTTT	CASTWTGFTGELFF
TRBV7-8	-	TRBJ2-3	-	TGTGCCAGCAGCCCCCGACGGGACTCTTCAGGGGATACGCAGTATTTT	CASSPRRDSSGDTQYF
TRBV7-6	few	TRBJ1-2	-	TGTGCCAGCAGCTTTTCTGAGAGCTTCAACTATGGCTACACCTTC	CASSFSESFNYGYTF
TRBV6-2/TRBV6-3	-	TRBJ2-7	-	TGTGCCAGCAGGGACCGCGCAGGTACCTACGAGCAGTACTTC	CASRDRAGTYEQYF
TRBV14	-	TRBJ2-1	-	TGTGCCAGCAGCCAAGATCGGGGAGCTGAGCAGTTCTTC	CASSQDRGAEQFF
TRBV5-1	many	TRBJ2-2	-	TGCGCCAGCAGCTTCAGGGTAGGAATCACCGGGGAGCTGTTTTTT	CASSFRVGITGELFF
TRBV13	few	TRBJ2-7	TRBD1	TGTGCCAGCAGCTTAAGTCGGGGACAGGGCTACGAGCAGTACTTC	CASSLSRGQGYEQYF
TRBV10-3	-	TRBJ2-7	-	TGTGCCATCAGTGAAATTGGGGAGCAGTACTTC	CAISEIGEQYF
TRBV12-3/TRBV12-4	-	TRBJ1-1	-	TGTGCCAGCAGTTACCCGAACACTGAAGCTTTCTTT	CASSYPNTEAFF
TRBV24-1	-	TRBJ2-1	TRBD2	TGTGCCACCAGTGAGACTAGCGGGTACAATGAGCAGTTCTTC	CATSETSGYNEQFF
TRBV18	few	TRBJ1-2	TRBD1	TGTGCCAGCTCACCACCCGGGACAGGGGATGGCTACACCTTC	CASSPPGTGDGYTF